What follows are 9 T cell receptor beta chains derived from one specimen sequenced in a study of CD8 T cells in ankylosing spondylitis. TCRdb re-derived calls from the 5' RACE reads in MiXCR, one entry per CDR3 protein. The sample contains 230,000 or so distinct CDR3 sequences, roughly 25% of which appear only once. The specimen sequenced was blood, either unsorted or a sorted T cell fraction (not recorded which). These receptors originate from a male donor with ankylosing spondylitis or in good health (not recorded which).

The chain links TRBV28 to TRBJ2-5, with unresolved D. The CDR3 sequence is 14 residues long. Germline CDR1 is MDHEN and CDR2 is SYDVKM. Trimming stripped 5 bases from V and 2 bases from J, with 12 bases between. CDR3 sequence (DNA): TGTGCCAGCAGTACGGTTCGGGCACAAGAGACCCAGTACTTC. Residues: CASSTVRAQETQYF.

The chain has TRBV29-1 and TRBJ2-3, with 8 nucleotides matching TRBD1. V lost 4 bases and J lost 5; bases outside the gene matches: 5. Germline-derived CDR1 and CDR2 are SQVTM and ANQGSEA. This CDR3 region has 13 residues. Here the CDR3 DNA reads TGCAGCGTTGGGCAGGGGGCGAAAGATACGCAGTATTTT. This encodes CSVGQGAKDTQYF.

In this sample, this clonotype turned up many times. CDR3 nucleotides: TGTGCCAGCAGTTACATCCCGGGACCGACTAGCTCCTACGAGCAGTACTTC. Its translation: CASSYIPGPTSSYEQYF. The chain combines TRBV6-5 with TRBJ2-7; tentative D call: TRBD2 (6 bases). The germline gives CDR1 MNHEY, CDR2 SVGAGI. With 2 bases removed from V and 0 bases from J, the gap between germline ends came to 17 bases. The CDR3 runs to 17 residues.

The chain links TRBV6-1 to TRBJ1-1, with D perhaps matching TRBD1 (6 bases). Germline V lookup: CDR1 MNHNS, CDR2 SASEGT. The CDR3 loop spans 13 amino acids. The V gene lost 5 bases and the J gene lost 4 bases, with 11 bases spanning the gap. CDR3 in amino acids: CASSRKGGTEAFF. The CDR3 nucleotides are TGTGCCAGCAGTCGCAAGGGGGGCACTGAAGCTTTCTTT.

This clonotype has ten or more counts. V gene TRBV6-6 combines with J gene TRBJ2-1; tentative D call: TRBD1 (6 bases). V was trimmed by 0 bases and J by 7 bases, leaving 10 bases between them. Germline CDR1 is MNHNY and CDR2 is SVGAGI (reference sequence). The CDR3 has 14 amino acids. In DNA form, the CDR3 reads TGTGCCAGCAGTTACTCCGGACAGTCGAATGAGCAGTTCTTC. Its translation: CASSYSGQSNEQFF.

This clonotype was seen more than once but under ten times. CDR3 sequence (DNA): TGTGCCAGCAGCTTTGGGCTCAATGAGCAGTTCTTC. It codes for CASSFGLNEQFF. The chain is built from TRBV7-2 and TRBJ2-1, with D uncertain. CDR3 length equals 12 residues. CDR1 and CDR2 from the germline V gene are SGHTA and FQGNSA. V was trimmed by 3 bases and J by 6 bases, leaving 6 bases between them.

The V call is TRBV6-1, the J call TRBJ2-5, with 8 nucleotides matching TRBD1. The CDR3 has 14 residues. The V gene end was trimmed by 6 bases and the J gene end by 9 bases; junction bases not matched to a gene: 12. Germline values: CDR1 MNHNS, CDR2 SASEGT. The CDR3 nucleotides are TGTGCCAGCAGGACCCCAGGGGGCCTAGGGTCCCAGTACTTC. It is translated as CASRTPGGLGSQYF.

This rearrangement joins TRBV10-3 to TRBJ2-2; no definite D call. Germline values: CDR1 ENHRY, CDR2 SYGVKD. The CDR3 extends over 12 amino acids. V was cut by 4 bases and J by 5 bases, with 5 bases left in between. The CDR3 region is CAISGGTGELFF. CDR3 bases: TGTGCCATCAGTGGGGGTACCGGGGAGCTGTTTTTT.

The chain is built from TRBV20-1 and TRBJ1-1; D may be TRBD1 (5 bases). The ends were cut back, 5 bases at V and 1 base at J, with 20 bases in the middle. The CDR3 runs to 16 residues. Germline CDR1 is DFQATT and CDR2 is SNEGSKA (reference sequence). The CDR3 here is CSAYMTDRGTNTEAFF. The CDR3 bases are TGCAGTGCTTACATGACAGACCGGGGTACGAACACTGAAGCTTTCTTT.